This T cell receptor beta chain was identified in a study of identifying expanded T cells in peripheral blood. General observations from the study: Two-week clone count variance significantly increased as total template count grew. Differentially abundant clones: around 1.2 between replicates, 16.4 at about 13 days, over 18 at four.

The method was immunoSEQ multiplex PCR; TCRdb's version includes in-frame clones alone and lacks a portion of them. The sample includes fewer than 85,000 clones, around four fifths of them seen just once. Notes on this clone: The antigen remains unidentified.

No infections or other immune events were documented during collection. The receptor was isolated from a person between 18 and 75 years old in good health. Sample: blood.

Written as DNA, the CDR3 is TGTGCCAGCAGCTTGGGTACTAGTTCTTTATACAATGAGCAGTTCTTC. It codes for CASSLGTSSLYNEQFF. The V call is TRBV5-5, the J call TRBJ2-1; D is perhaps TRBD2 (5 bases). CDR3 length equals 16 residues. The germline V and J ends were trimmed by 0 bases and 4 bases, with 14 bases remaining between them. Germline lookup yields CDR1 SGHKS and CDR2 YYEKEE (reference sequence).